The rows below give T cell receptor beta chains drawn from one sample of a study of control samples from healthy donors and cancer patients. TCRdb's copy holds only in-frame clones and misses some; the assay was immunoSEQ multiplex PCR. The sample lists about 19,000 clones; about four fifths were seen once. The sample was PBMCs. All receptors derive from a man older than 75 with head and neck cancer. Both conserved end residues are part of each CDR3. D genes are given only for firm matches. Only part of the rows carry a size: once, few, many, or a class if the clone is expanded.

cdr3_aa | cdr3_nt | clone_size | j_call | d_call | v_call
CASSEGSYNEQFF | TGTGCCAGCAGCGAGGGGAGCTACAATGAGCAGTTCTTC | - | TRBJ2-1 | - | TRBV7-9
CASSRIQGQGEQYF | TGTGCCAGCAGCCGAATCCAGGGACAAGGGGAGCAGTACTTC | - | TRBJ2-7 | - | TRBV7-9
CASSHPPVGDTEAFF | TGTGCCAGCAGCCACCCCCCCGTGGGGGACACTGAAGCTTTCTTT | - | TRBJ1-1 | - | TRBV3-1/TRBV3-2
CASSLSGDRATNEKLFF | TGTGCCAGCAGCTTATCAGGGGACCGTGCAACTAATGAAAAACTGTTTTTT | - | TRBJ1-4 | - | TRBV7-3
CAIPGLAGGDNNEQFF | TGTGCCATCCCAGGGCTAGCGGGGGGGGACAACAATGAGCAGTTCTTC | - | TRBJ2-1 | TRBD2 | TRBV6-4
CASHKSGGLSYGYTF | TGTGCCAGTCACAAGAGCGGGGGCCTTAGCTATGGCTACACCTTC | - | TRBJ1-2 | - | TRBV19
CATSGPMGRPGETQYF | TGTGCCACCAGCGGACCAATGGGACGCCCGGGAGAGACCCAGTACTTC | few | TRBJ2-5 | - | TRBV15
CASSRVSNSPLHF | TGTGCCAGTTCCCGGGTCAGTAATTCACCCCTCCACTTT | - | TRBJ1-6 | - | TRBV12-3/TRBV12-4
CASRGASSYNEQFF | TGCGCCAGCAGGGGGGCGAGCTCCTACAATGAGCAGTTCTTC | - | TRBJ2-1 | - | TRBV5-1
CASSLSRGPPYEQYF | TGTGCCAGCAGTTTATCGAGGGGACCCCCCTACGAGCAGTACTTC | - | TRBJ2-7 | - | TRBV27
CASTSGRRAGEDTQYF | TGTGCCAGCACCTCAGGGCGCCGAGCGGGAGAAGATACGCAGTATTTT | - | TRBJ2-3 | TRBD2 | TRBV7-2
CASSWGTGTDGYTF | TGCGCCAGCAGCTGGGGGACAGGGACCGATGGCTACACCTTC | - | TRBJ1-2 | TRBD1 | TRBV5-1